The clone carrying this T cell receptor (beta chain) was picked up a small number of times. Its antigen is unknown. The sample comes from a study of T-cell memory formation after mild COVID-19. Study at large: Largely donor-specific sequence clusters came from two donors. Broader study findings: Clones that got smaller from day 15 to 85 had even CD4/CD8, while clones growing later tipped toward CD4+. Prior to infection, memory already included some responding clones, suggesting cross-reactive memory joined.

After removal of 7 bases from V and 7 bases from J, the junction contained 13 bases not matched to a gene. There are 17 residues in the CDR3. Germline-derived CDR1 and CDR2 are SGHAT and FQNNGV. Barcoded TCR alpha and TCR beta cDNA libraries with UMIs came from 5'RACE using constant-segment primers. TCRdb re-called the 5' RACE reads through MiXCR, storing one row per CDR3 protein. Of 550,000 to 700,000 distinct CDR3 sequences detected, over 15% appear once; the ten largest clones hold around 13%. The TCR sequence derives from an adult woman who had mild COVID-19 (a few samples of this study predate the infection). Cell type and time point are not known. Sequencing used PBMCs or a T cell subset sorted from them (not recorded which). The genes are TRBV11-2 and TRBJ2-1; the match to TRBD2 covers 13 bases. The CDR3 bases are TGTGCCAGCAAGGGACTAGCGGGACCGGGGGCGGTGAATGAGCAGTTCTTC. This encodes CASKGLAGPGAVNEQFF. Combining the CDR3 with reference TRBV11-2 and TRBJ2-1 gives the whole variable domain EAGVAQSPRYKIIEKRQSVAFWCNPISGHATLYWYQQILGQGPKLLIQFQNNGVVDDSQLPKDRFSAERLKGVDSTLKIQPAKLEDSAVYLCASKGLAGPGAVNEQFFGPGTRLTVL.